This T cell receptor (beta chain) was captured in a study of CD8+ T cells in alopecia areata. Findings and limits, study-wide: Many of the expanded lesional clones endured in scalp and blood while on tofacitinib.

The V gene's germline CDR1 is MNHEY and CDR2 SMNVEV (reference sequence). This CDR3 has 13 residues. With V trimmed by 11 bases and J by 2 bases, 5 bases remained unmatched. In each case, RNA was isolated and then reverse transcribed into cDNA as the sequencing template. Produced via immunoSEQ multiplex PCR; TCRdb's table is partial and in-frame only. This table has about 220,000 clones, approximately 57% appearing once. Noted treatment: oral pan-JAK inhibitor, 5-10 mg twice daily. Starting from PBMCs, sorting isolated CD4+ and CD8+ T cells. Comments on this clone: Antigen unknown.

The sample in question was CD4+ T cells sorted from blood, obtained at week 4, from a patient treated with tofacitinib. This sequence joins TRBV27 and TRBJ1-5; 8 bases are shared with TRBD1. The receptor's source is a human donor with alopecia areata. CDR3: CAAGQGGNQPQHF. The CDR3 DNA reads TGTGCCGCCGGACAGGGAGGCAATCAGCCCCAGCATTTT.